These 31 T cell receptor beta chains were all obtained from the same sample, sequenced in a study of shared T cell receptors in the human thymus. Measured with immunoSEQ multiplex PCR; TCRdb has only the in-frame clones, and not every one. The repertoire consists of approximately 490,000 clones, with about four fifths occurring once and the leading ten covering about 0.013%. These data also formed part of another study, on human thymus T cells.

Sample: thymocytes. These receptors were obtained from a boy in the first two years of life with a congenital heart defect.

The chain has TRBV27 and TRBJ2-1, with D possibly being TRBD1 (6 bases). This CDR3 has 17 residues. Trimming took 5 bases from V and 7 from J, leaving 24 bases between them. CDR1 is MNHEY and CDR2 is SMNVEV in the germline V gene (reference sequence). The CDR3 coding sequence is TGTGCCAGCAGTCGCCCGGCCCGGGCAGGGGTAGTAAATGAGCAGTTCTTC. This encodes CASSRPARAGVVNEQFF.

In this sample, this clone turned up a few times. V usage is TRBV6-6 and J usage is TRBJ1-1, with a weak D call TRBD1 (5 bases). V lost 4 bases and J lost 5, with 17 bases in between. The CDR3 has 15 residues. Germline V gene lookup returns CDR1 MNHNY and CDR2 SVGAGI (reference sequence). This CDR3 reads CASSSGTSLRTEAFF. Written as DNA, the CDR3 is TGTGCCAGCAGTTCAGGGACTTCCTTGAGGACTGAAGCTTTCTTT.

V usage is TRBV20-1 and J usage is TRBJ1-1; D uncertain. The V end lost 7 bases, the J end lost 5 bases, and 11 bases lay between the germline ends. The germline V gene has CDR1 DFQATT and CDR2 SNEGSKA (reference sequence). This CDR3 is built from 11 residues. The CDR3 coding sequence is TGCAGTGTCCGGGAAATAACTGAAGCTTTCTTT. This codes for CSVREITEAFF.

The rearrangement joins TRBV10-1 to TRBJ2-3; 10 bases line up with TRBD1. The V gene end was trimmed by 10 bases and the J gene end by 5 bases; junction bases not matched to a gene: 9. CDR3 length: 14 residues. The germline CDR1 and CDR2 sequences are WNHNN and SYGVQD (reference sequence). The CDR3 is CATGTGAGVDTQYF. CDR3 nucleotides: TGCGCCACCGGGACAGGGGCGGGGGTAGATACGCAGTATTTT.

The V gene is TRBV7-3, the J gene TRBJ2-3, with D unclear. Germline CDR1 is SGHTA and CDR2 is FQGTGA. Trimming left V 5 bases short and J 0 bases short, with 12 bases between. The CDR3 is 15 amino acids. In DNA, the CDR3 is TGTGCCAGCAGCCCCGTACCAGGTAGCACAGATACGCAGTATTTT. Its translation is CASSPVPGSTDTQYF. Looking up the rest from reference TRBV7-3 and TRBJ2-3 gives the full variable domain: GAGVSQTPSNKVTEKGKYVELRCDPISGHTALYWYRQSLGQGPEFLIYFQGTGAADDSGLPNDRFFAVRPEGSVSTLKIQRTERGDSAVYLCASSPVPGSTDTQYFGPGTRLTVL.

The chain uses TRBV5-6 and TRBJ2-1; TRBD2 matches 10 bases. Germline trimming cut 2 bases from V and 6 bases from J; bases unmatched to any gene: 2. CDR3 size: 14 residues. The germline gives CDR1 SGHDT, CDR2 YYEEEE. CDR3 region: CASSFLAGVNEQFF. As DNA, the CDR3 is TGTGCCAGCAGCTTCCTAGCGGGAGTCAATGAGCAGTTCTTC. The entire variable domain, with the rest obtained from reference TRBV5-6 and TRBJ2-1, is as follows: DAGVTQSPTHLIKTRGQQVTLRCSPKSGHDTVSWYQQALGQGPQFIFQYYEEEERQRGNFPDRFSGHQFPNYSSELNVNALLLGDSALYLCASSFLAGVNEQFFGPGTRLTVL.

The chain couples TRBV25-1 to TRBJ2-4; TRBD1 is a possible D gene (6 bases). The germline CDR1 and CDR2 sequences are MGHDK and SYGVNS. The germline V and J ends were trimmed by 5 bases and 1 base, with 15 bases remaining between them. This CDR3 spans 16 amino acids. The CDR3: CASSNYRDGAKNIQYF. The CDR3 DNA follows: TGTGCCAGCAGTAATTACAGGGATGGTGCCAAAAACATTCAGTACTTC. The full variable domain, with the rest looked up from reference TRBV25-1 and TRBJ2-4, is EADIYQTPRYLVIGTGKKITLECSQTMGHDKMYWYQQDPGMELHLIHYSYGVNSTEKGDLSSESTVSRIRTEHFPLTLESARPSHTSQYLCASSNYRDGAKNIQYFGAGTRLSVL.

The V call is TRBV6-6, the J call TRBJ2-3; TRBD2 might be the D (5 bases). CDR3 length equals 13 residues. V lost 6 bases, J lost 4 bases, and 11 bases lay in between. CDR1 and CDR2 (germline): MNHNY, SVGAGI (reference sequence). The CDR3 nucleotides are TGTGCCAGCAGATCGACTACGGCAGATACGCAGTATTTT. Protein sequence: CASRSTTADTQYF.

V and J are TRBV11-3 and TRBJ2-1; TRBD2 matches 9 bases. The CDR3 spans 16 residues. Losses at the gene ends were 5 bases for V and 8 bases for J; bases not matched to a gene: 13. Germline values: CDR1 SGHNT, CDR2 YENEEA. For the CDR3, the DNA is TGTGCCAGCAGCGGAGCGGTTGAGCGGGAGGTGGATGAGCAGTTCTTC. Its translation: CASSGAVEREVDEQFF.

The chain couples TRBV4-2 to TRBJ1-5, with TRBD1 matching 7 bases. Germline V gives CDR1 LGHNA, CDR2 YNFKEQ. Unmatched junction bases numbered 8, after V lost 0 bases and J lost 3 bases. This CDR3 region has 17 residues. The CDR3: CASSQDVSDRDNQPQHF. As DNA, the CDR3 is TGTGCCAGCAGCCAAGATGTTTCCGACAGGGACAATCAGCCCCAGCATTTT.

The V and J genes are TRBV6-5 and TRBJ1-1; D gene unclear. The CDR3 length is 15 residues. V was cut by 5 bases and J by 2 bases, with 15 bases left in between. Per germline, CDR1 MNHEY and CDR2 SVGAGI. The CDR3 is CASSKWAGPNTEAFF. As DNA, the CDR3 is TGTGCCAGCAGTAAATGGGCAGGCCCAAACACTGAAGCTTTCTTT.

V is TRBV27 and J is TRBJ2-1; 14 positions agree with TRBD2. Germline V CDR1 and CDR2: MNHEY, SMNVEV (reference sequence). CDR3 length: 17 amino acids. The junction had 5 bases not matched to a gene; V was cut back by 4 bases and J by 3 bases. The CDR3 region is CASSSKTSGRVYNEQFF. As DNA, the CDR3 is TGTGCCAGCAGTTCAAAGACTAGCGGGAGGGTCTACAATGAGCAGTTCTTC.

As for this clone: The junction and the germline gene differ at one end; a read error may be behind it. The V call is TRBV5-5, the J call TRBJ1-1, with 7 nucleotides matching TRBD1. The CDR3 extends over 14 amino acids. CDR1 SGHKS and CDR2 YYEKEE come from the germline V gene (reference sequence). The CDR3 protein is CASRLGQMNTEAFF. The CDR3 DNA follows: TGTGCCAGCAGGTTGGGACAGATGAACACTGAAGCTTTCTTT.

The chain couples TRBV30 to TRBJ1-1; D gene unclear. The CDR3 spans 12 residues. The germline CDR1 and CDR2 sequences are GTSNPN and SVGIG (reference sequence). The V end lost 2 bases, the J end lost 7 bases, and 11 bases lay between the germline ends. CDR3 nucleotides: TGTGCCTGGAGTCGGGAGAGGGATGAAGCTTTCTTT. It codes for CAWSRERDEAFF.

This clone was picked up a small number of times. The genes are TRBV12-5 and TRBJ2-3, with 16 bases identical to TRBD2. Germline trimming cut 1 base from V and 5 bases from J; bases unmatched to any gene: 9. Germline CDR1 LGHNT, CDR2 FRNRAP. The CDR3 has 19 amino acids. The CDR3 reads CASGLAGTSGRAQGDTQYF. The CDR3 DNA is TGTGCTAGTGGTTTGGCCGGGACTAGCGGGAGGGCCCAGGGAGATACGCAGTATTTT. Drawing the rest from reference TRBV12-5 and TRBJ2-3, the complete variable domain is DARVTQTPRHKVTEMGQEVTMRCQPILGHNTVFWYRQTMMQGLELLAYFRNRAPLDDSGMPKDRFSAEMPDATLATLKIQPSEPRDSAVYFCASGLAGTSGRAQGDTQYFGPGTRLTVL.

The chain has TRBV5-1 and TRBJ2-7; the match to TRBD2 covers 14 bases. CDR3 length equals 16 residues. The germline V gene encodes CDR1 SGHRS and CDR2 YFSETQ. V gave up 5 bases and J gave up 0 bases; unmatched junction bases: 4. This CDR3 reads CASRRTSGRYSYEQYF. The DNA of the CDR3 is TGCGCCAGCAGACGGACTAGCGGGAGGTACTCCTACGAGCAGTACTTC.

The chain joins TRBV5-6 to TRBJ2-2; TRBD2 matches at 8 bases. The CDR3 has 16 amino acids. The germline CDR1 and CDR2 sequences are SGHDT and YYEEEE. V trimming: 2 bases; J trimming: 6 bases; junction bases outside the gene matches: 9. CDR3 coding DNA: TGTGCCAGCAGCTTTGACGGGAGGGTGAGCGCCGGGGAGCTGTTTTTT. Amino acid sequence: CASSFDGRVSAGELFF.

The chain recombines TRBV27 with TRBJ2-7, with TRBD2 matching 8 bases. Unmatched junction bases numbered 14, after V lost 6 bases and J lost 4 bases. This CDR3 contains 16 residues. In germline, CDR1 is MNHEY, CDR2 SMNVEV (reference sequence). This CDR3 is CASSLAGSGSPYEQYF. The CDR3 DNA is TGTGCCAGCAGCCTAGCCGGAAGCGGGAGTCCTTACGAGCAGTACTTC.

This chain connects TRBV6-1 to TRBJ2-5; 14 bases match TRBD2. This CDR3 is built from 15 residues. The ends lost 5 bases at V and 3 bases at J; junction bases unmatched: 2. Looked up from germline, CDR1 is MNHNS and CDR2 is SASEGT. CDR3 nucleotide sequence: TGTGCCAGCAGTTTGGGACTAGCGGGAGAAGAGACCCAGTACTTC. This gives the protein CASSLGLAGEETQYF.

Written as DNA, the CDR3 is TGTGCCACCAGGTCGGACAGGGGGCAAGGCAATCAGCCCCAGCATTTT. Encoded protein: CATRSDRGQGNQPQHF. The chain is built from TRBV28 and TRBJ1-5, with 11 nucleotides matching TRBD1. This CDR3 contains 16 residues. Germline values: CDR1 MDHEN, CDR2 SYDVKM. The V and J ends lost 10 bases and 2 bases, in that order; junction bases with no gene match: 10.

This clone was seen once. CDR3 residues: CASSPTGLGNIQYF. Here the CDR3 DNA reads TGTGCCAGCAGCCCAACGGGTTTGGGAAACATTCAGTACTTC. The chain employs TRBV7-6 and TRBJ2-4; no reliable D call. Trimming took 5 bases from V and 6 from J, leaving 14 bases between them. CDR3 length equals 14 residues. Germline lookup yields CDR1 SGHVS and CDR2 FNYEAQ.

The gene calls are TRBV7-8 and TRBJ2-1; weak D call: TRBD1 (5 bases). The CDR3 consists of 15 residues. Trimming took off 3 bases at V and 8 bases at J, with 17 bases between the two ends. The germline V gene has CDR1 SGHVS and CDR2 FQNEAQ. DNA of the CDR3: TGTGCCAGCAGCTTGGGGCGTGAGGCCCTCTATGAGCAGTTCTTC. It yields the protein CASSLGREALYEQFF.

V and J are TRBV10-1 and TRBJ1-2; perhaps TRBD1 as D (6 bases). Trimming left V 10 bases short and J 0 bases short, with 12 bases between. This CDR3 is 13 amino acids long. The germline gives CDR1 WNHNN, CDR2 SYGVQD (reference sequence). CDR3 region: CATRQVTNYGYTF. The CDR3 coding sequence is TGCGCCACCAGACAGGTAACTAACTATGGCTACACCTTC.

The chain carries TRBV30 and TRBJ2-5, with TRBD1 matching 9 bases. The CDR3 has 17 amino acids. Germline V gives CDR1 GTSNPN, CDR2 SVGIG (reference sequence). Trimming cost V 0 bases and J 4 bases; bases outside gene matches: 12. Here the CDR3 reads CAWSVPIRTGVIETQYF. The CDR3 nucleotides read TGTGCCTGGAGTGTACCCATCCGGACAGGGGTTATAGAGACCCAGTACTTC. Using reference TRBV30 and TRBJ2-5 for the parts outside the CDR3, the full variable domain is SQTIHQWPATLVQPVGSPLSLECTVEGTSNPNLYWYRQAAGRGLQLLFYSVGIGQISSEVPQNLSASRPQDRQFILSSKKLLLSDSGFYLCAWSVPIRTGVIETQYFGPGTRLLVL.

V and J are TRBV5-6 and TRBJ2-2; D unclear. The CDR3 runs to 16 residues. Germline CDR1 SGHDT, CDR2 YYEEEE. Trimming left V 3 bases short and J 0 bases short, with 12 bases between. The DNA for the CDR3 is TGTGCCAGCAGCTCTAACTCCCAGGCGAACACCGGGGAGCTGTTTTTT. Its translation is CASSSNSQANTGELFF.

This rearrangement joins TRBV2 to TRBJ2-1; 8 positions agree with TRBD2. Germline V lookup: CDR1 SNHLY, CDR2 FYNNEI. The CDR3 covers 15 residues. J gave up 0 bases and V 8 bases, and 6 bases lay outside the gene matches. In DNA, the CDR3 is TGTGCCAGCCTACCGACTAGCGCCTCCTACAATGAGCAGTTCTTC. This codes for CASLPTSASYNEQFF. Complete variable domain (other parts from reference TRBV2 and TRBJ2-1): EPEVTQTPSHQVTQMGQEVILRCVPISNHLYFYWYRQILGQKVEFLVSFYNNEISEKSEIFDDQFSVERPDGSNFTLKIRSTKLEDSAMYFCASLPTSASYNEQFFGPGTRLTVL.

This clone was seen only once. This chain joins TRBV6-5 and TRBJ2-2; D is perhaps TRBD1 (6 bases). Per the germline V gene, CDR1 is MNHEY and CDR2 is SVGAGI. V lost 7 bases and J lost 5, with 17 bases in between. The CDR3 runs to 15 residues. DNA of the CDR3: TGTGCCAGCAACATTGTGGCAGGGGAAACCGGGGAGCTGTTTTTT. As protein: CASNIVAGETGELFF.

The chain combines TRBV9 with TRBJ1-6, with no clear D. The CDR3 extends over 14 amino acids. Trimming removed 4 bases from V and 4 bases from J, with 9 bases in between. CDR1 and CDR2 (germline): SGDLS, YYNGEE. The CDR3 here is CASSLSYYNSPLHF. The DNA for the CDR3 is TGTGCCAGCAGCCTGTCCTATTATAATTCACCCCTCCACTTT.

The chain is built from TRBV5-1 and TRBJ1-1; D uncertain. The V end was cut by 0 bases, the J end by 5 bases, with 14 bases between. Germline lookup yields CDR1 SGHRS and CDR2 YFSETQ. There are 15 residues in the CDR3. The CDR3 DNA reads TGCGCCAGCAGCTTGGGAGGGAGGGAAGGGACTGAAGCTTTCTTT. Protein product: CASSLGGREGTEAFF.

The chain links TRBV29-1 to TRBJ2-1, with 9 bases matching TRBD2. Germline CDR1 is SQVTM and CDR2 is ANQGSEA. The CDR3 extends over 16 amino acids. Trimming took 2 bases from V and 7 from J; bases not matched to a gene: 12. CDR3 protein: CSVEKVIAGVANEQFF. The CDR3 DNA follows: TGCAGCGTTGAAAAGGTGATAGCGGGAGTGGCGAATGAGCAGTTCTTC.

This chain links TRBV5-6 with TRBJ2-7; TRBD2 is a possible D gene (6 bases). Trimming cost V 4 bases and J 0 bases, with 17 bases left between them. The CDR3 is made up of 16 amino acids. CDR1 is SGHDT, CDR2 YYEEEE, per germline. CDR3: CASSPGEVHSSYEQYF. The DNA of the CDR3 is TGTGCCAGCAGCCCCGGGGAGGTCCACTCCTCCTACGAGCAGTACTTC.